This record looks at one T cell receptor beta chain sequence and its context. This record comes from a study of blood T cell repertoires in COVID-19. Looking at the study overall: Samples taken during acute and convalescent COVID-19 were collected in the United States, Italy and Spain. Nucleic acid was either cDNA or gDNA, and it came from T cells, B-cell-depleted T cells, or PBMCs.

Authors' methods: Amplifying reference gene primers gave estimates of nucleated cell counts. Sequencing used immunoSEQ multiplex PCR; TCRdb keeps in-frame clones, though not all of them. D and trimming come from the DNA, and the V and J calls and clone size come from that table. Of around 72,000 clones in the sample, approximately 88% were seen once. Losses at the gene ends were 6 bases for V and 6 bases for J; bases not matched to a gene: 4. In germline, CDR1 is SGHRS, CDR2 YFSETQ. The CDR3 covers 14 residues. The chain uses TRBV5-1 and TRBJ1-6; TRBD1 matches at 9 bases. Sequencing input: peripheral blood. This receptor was obtained from a woman aged 70 to 79 with acute or convalescent COVID-19. CDR3 amino acids: CASTPDRGNSPLHF. The CDR3 DNA sequence: TGCGCCAGCACCCCGGACAGGGGTAATTCACCCCTCCACTTT.